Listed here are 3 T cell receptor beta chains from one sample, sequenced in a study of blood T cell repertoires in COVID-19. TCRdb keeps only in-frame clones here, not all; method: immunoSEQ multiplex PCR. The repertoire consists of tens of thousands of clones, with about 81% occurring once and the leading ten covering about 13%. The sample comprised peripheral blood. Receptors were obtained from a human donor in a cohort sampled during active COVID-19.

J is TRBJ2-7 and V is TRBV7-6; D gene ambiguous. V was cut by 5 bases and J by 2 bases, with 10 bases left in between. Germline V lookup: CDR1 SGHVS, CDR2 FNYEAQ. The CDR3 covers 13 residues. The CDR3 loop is CASSQTLTYEQYF. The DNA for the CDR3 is TGTGCCAGCAGCCAGACACTTACCTACGAGCAGTACTTC. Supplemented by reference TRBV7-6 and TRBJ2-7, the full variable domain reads GAGVSQSPRYKVTKRGQDVALRCDPISGHVSLYWYRQALGQGPEFLTYFNYEAQQDKSGLPNDRFSAERPEGSISTLTIQRTEQRDSAMYRCASSQTLTYEQYFGPGTRLTVT.

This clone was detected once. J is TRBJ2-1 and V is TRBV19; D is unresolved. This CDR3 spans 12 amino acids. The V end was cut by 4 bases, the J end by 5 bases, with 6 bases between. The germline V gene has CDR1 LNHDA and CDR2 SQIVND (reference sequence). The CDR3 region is CASSRGDNEQFF. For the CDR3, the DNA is TGTGCCAGTAGTAGAGGTGACAATGAGCAGTTCTTC.

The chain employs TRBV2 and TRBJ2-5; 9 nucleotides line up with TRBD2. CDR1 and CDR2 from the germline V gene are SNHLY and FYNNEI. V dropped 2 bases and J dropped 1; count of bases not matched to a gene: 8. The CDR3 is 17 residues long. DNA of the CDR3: TGTGCCAGCAGTGAAAGCAGGGGCGGGGGGGCCCAAGAGACCCAGTACTTC. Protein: CASSESRGGGAQETQYF.